The rows below give T cell receptor beta chains drawn from one sample of a study of T cells in Graves' hyperthyroidism and ophthalmopathy. In TCRdb, the multiplex PCR reads were re-called with MiXCR into one record per CDR3 protein. The data show about 420,000 distinct CDR3 sequences, with approximately 15% seen just once and 5.3% held by the top ten. The sequencing sample was made of blood. All receptors derive from a young woman with Graves' hyperthyroidism. Each CDR3 is given with its conserved first and last residue. Each record gives: V gene, J gene, clone size, D gene, CDR3 DNA, CDR3 protein. The D gene is left open where the match is weak. Part of the rows lack a size; the others show once, few, many or a class for expanded clones.

TRBV7-2	TRBJ1-4	few	NA	TGTGCCAGCAGCCGAGACACGGTGGGAGGAAAACTGTTTTTT	CASSRDTVGGKLFF
TRBV11-3	TRBJ2-3	once	TRBD2	TGTGCCAGCAGCTTACGCGGGAGGGGATTACATACGCAGTATTTT	CASSLRGRGLHTQYF
TRBV28	TRBJ1-1	many	TRBD1	TGTGCCAGCAGCTTGGACAGGGTGACTGAAGCTTTCTTT	CASSLDRVTEAFF
TRBV12-3/TRBV12-4	TRBJ2-1	NA	TRBD2	TGTGCCAGCAGTTTAAAAATGGCGGGAGGGTTGAATGAGCAGTTCTTC	CASSLKMAGGLNEQFF
TRBV12-3/TRBV12-4	TRBJ2-5	many	NA	TGTGCCAGCAGTTTTCCAGGCCAGGGGAACCAAGAGACCCAGTACTTC	CASSFPGQGNQETQYF
TRBV5-6	TRBJ2-5	once	NA	TGTGCCAGCAGCTTGGCAAATGGAGAGACCCAGTACTTC	CASSLANGETQYF
TRBV19	TRBJ1-1	NA	TRBD1	TGTGCCAGTAGTCTGGGACAGGTCTTGGGGAACACTGAAGCTCTCTTT	CASSLGQVLGNTEALF
TRBV3-1	TRBJ2-2	many	NA	TGTGCCAGCAGCCAACGGAGCCTCTCTGGGGGCACCGGGGAGCTGTTTTTT	CASSQRSLSGGTGELFF
TRBV3-1	TRBJ2-1	few	NA	TGTGCCAGCAGCCGAGATTCAGGACCTCTACAGAAGGAGTTCTTC	CASSRDSGPLQKEFF
TRBV5-1	TRBJ2-5	many	TRBD2	TGCGCCAGCAGCCTGGCCGGGACTAGCGTCCCCGAGACCCAGTACTTC	CASSLAGTSVPETQYF
TRBV7-2	TRBJ2-5	many	NA	TGTGCCAGCAGCTTAGACGGGTCCGTTGGACTCAACTTC	CASSLDGSVGLNF
TRBV11-2	TRBJ1-3	few	NA	TGTGCCAGCAGCTTAGAAAGGCGAGGAAACACCATATATTTT	CASSLERRGNTIYF
TRBV5-1	TRBJ2-1	many	TRBD1	TGCGCCAGCAGCACCGACAGGGACGTTGAGCAGTTCTTC	CASSTDRDVEQFF
TRBV20-1	TRBJ2-4	NA	NA	TGCAGTGCTCGTTCTCAGACAGTCCTAGCCAAAAACATTCAGTACTTC	CSARSQTVLAKNIQYF
TRBV12-3/TRBV12-4	TRBJ2-3	many	NA	TGTGCCAGCAGTTTGGAAGGGGCCGTTGGAGATACGCAGTATTTT	CASSLEGAVGDTQYF
TRBV2	TRBJ1-1	NA	NA	TGTGCCAGCAGTGAAGGGAGAGACACTGAAGCTTTCTTT	CASSEGRDTEAFF
TRBV28	TRBJ2-5	many	TRBD2	TGTGCCAGCAACTTAGCGGGAGGGCCCGAGACCCAGTACTTC	CASNLAGGPETQYF
TRBV28	TRBJ2-7	many	TRBD1	TGTGCCAGCAGTTTGAAACAGGGGTACGAGCAGTACTTC	CASSLKQGYEQYF
TRBV7-2	TRBJ2-7	many	TRBD2	TGTGCCAGCAGCACCGTAGCGGGAGCCTCCCCCGAGCAGTACTTC	CASSTVAGASPEQYF
TRBV5-1	TRBJ2-3	few	NA	TGCGCCAGCAGCATACAGGGTGGGGCAGATACGCAGTATTTT	CASSIQGGADTQYF
TRBV28	TRBJ1-2	many	NA	TGTGCCAGCAGTATTTTTGGCTATGGCTACACCTTC	CASSIFGYGYTF
TRBV4-3	TRBJ1-5	few	NA	TGCGCCAGCAGCCAGGAAATATCTCAGCCCCAGCATTTT	CASSQEISQPQHF
TRBV2	TRBJ1-5	many	TRBD1	TGTGCCAGCAGTGAACAGGGGGGTTCTCAGCCCCAGCATTTT	CASSEQGGSQPQHF
TRBV27	TRBJ1-5	NA	NA	TGTGCCAGCAGTTCGACAGGCTTCAATCAGCCCCAGCATTTT	CASSSTGFNQPQHF
TRBV5-1	TRBJ1-1	many	TRBD1	TGCGCCAGCAGCCCGGGGACAGGGGCGTGGGGAACTGAAGCTTTCTTT	CASSPGTGAWGTEAFF
TRBV10-2	TRBJ1-3	NA	NA	TGCGCCAGCAGTGACCGATCTAATTTTGGAGGAAACACCATATATTTT	CASSDRSNFGGNTIYF
TRBV11-2	TRBJ2-1	many	TRBD1	TGTGCCAGCAGCTTTGGACAGGGGCCCTACAATGAGCAGTTCTTC	CASSFGQGPYNEQFF
TRBV11-1	TRBJ2-1	NA	NA	TGTGCCAGCAGCTTAGCGGGAGATGCCTACAATGAGCAGTTCTTC	CASSLAGDAYNEQFF
TRBV7-2	TRBJ2-2	many	TRBD2	TGTGCCAGCAGCCCGACTAGCGGGAGTACCGGGGAGCTGTTTTTT	CASSPTSGSTGELFF
TRBV20-1	TRBJ2-5	few	NA	TGCAGTGGGTCTAGCGACGAGACCCAGTACTTC	CSGSSDETQYF
TRBV20-1	TRBJ2-1	many	NA	TGCAGTGCCACGGCCTTAGGCGATGAGCAGTTCTTC	CSATALGDEQFF
TRBV6-1	TRBJ1-2	many	TRBD1	TGTGCCAGCAGGATTGGACAGGGCCTTAACTATGGCTACACCTTC	CASRIGQGLNYGYTF
TRBV27	TRBJ1-1	many	NA	TGTGCCAGCAGTTCGGTGGGAACTGAAGCTTTCTTT	CASSSVGTEAFF
TRBV11-1	TRBJ2-3	few	NA	TGTGCCAGCAGCCCGCAGGGTTTCACGACAGATACGCAGTATTTT	CASSPQGFTTDTQYF
TRBV2	TRBJ2-3	many	NA	TGTGCCAGCAGTGATACAGGGAGCACAGATACGCAGTATTTT	CASSDTGSTDTQYF
TRBV12-3/TRBV12-4	TRBJ1-6	many	NA	TGTGCCAGCAGTCTAGGGGTCGCAAATTCACCCCTCCACTTT	CASSLGVANSPLHF
TRBV15	TRBJ2-3	few	TRBD2	TGTGCCACCAGCAGAGAAGCGGGAGGCCCTAGCACAGATACGCAGTATTTT	CATSREAGGPSTDTQYF
TRBV7-9	TRBJ1-1	few	TRBD1	TGTGCCAGCAGCTTATCTCGACGGGGACAGATGAACACTGAAGCTTTCTTT	CASSLSRRGQMNTEAFF
TRBV6-1	TRBJ1-1	many	NA	TGTGCCAGCAGTCAGGGGAGACGTCGGACTGAAGCTTTCTTT	CASSQGRRRTEAFF
TRBV27	TRBJ1-2	many	NA	TGTGCCAGCAGTTTATCTGCGGGGGTTCGTGGCTACACCTTC	CASSLSAGVRGYTF
TRBV16	TRBJ1-2	NA	TRBD1	TGTGCCAGCAGCCAATCCCGGGACAGGGGTTATGGCTACACCTTC	CASSQSRDRGYGYTF
TRBV7-8	TRBJ1-1	many	NA	TGTGCCAGCAGCTTAGGGGAAATGAACACTGAAGCTTTCTTT	CASSLGEMNTEAFF
TRBV6-1	TRBJ2-2	NA	TRBD2	TGTGCCAGCAGTGATCTTCGACGGGGGGACACCGGGGAGCTGTTTTTT	CASSDLRRGDTGELFF
TRBV5-6	TRBJ1-1	few	TRBD1	TGTGCCAGCAGCCCGGGAGGGGGCATCGGCACTGAAGCTTTCTTT	CASSPGGGIGTEAFF
TRBV6-5	TRBJ2-7	NA	TRBD1	TGTGCCAGCAGTTACTACAGGGGGGCCGCCGAGCAGTACTTC	CASSYYRGAAEQYF
TRBV7-9	TRBJ2-5	many	TRBD1	TGTGCCAGCAGCGGACGGACAGGGAAGGAGACCCAGTACTTC	CASSGRTGKETQYF
TRBV5-1	TRBJ2-1	many	TRBD1	TGCGCCAGCAGCAGCGGGACAGGGGGCTTCAATGAGCAGTTCTTC	CASSSGTGGFNEQFF
TRBV24-1	TRBJ2-3	NA	NA	TGTGCCCAACGGGGTACAGATACGCAGTATTTT	CAQRGTDTQYF
TRBV12-3/TRBV12-4	TRBJ2-3	many	TRBD2	TGTGCCAGCCGCACGTCAGGACTAGCGGGGACCCGGACAGATACGCAGTATTTT	CASRTSGLAGTRTDTQYF
TRBV9	TRBJ1-2	few	TRBD1	TGTGCCAGCAGCCCTAATGCGGCAGGGGGCGATCGTGGCTACACCTTC	CASSPNAAGGDRGYTF
TRBV7-9	TRBJ2-5	many	NA	TGTGCCAGCAGCCAAGGGCCCCCACGTCTTTACCAAGAGACCCAGTACTTC	CASSQGPPRLYQETQYF